A selection of T cell receptor beta chains follows, all from one sample in a study of identical twins. MiXCR, applied by TCRdb to the 5' RACE reads, yields one record per CDR3 protein. The table lists some 630,000 distinct CDR3 sequences, less than 9% of them singletons, with 1.6% in the top ten. A further study also used this sample, focusing on yellow fever vaccine responses in identical twins.

Input material: PBMCs. All receptors come from a woman aged 18-35 years in good health. The CDR3 runs from the conserved cysteine through the conserved F or W. The D gene is left open where the match is weak. Rows give clone size only sometimes, using once, few, many, or a class for an expanded clone.

CDR3: CASSQLDPSTEAFF; DNA: TGTGCCAGCAGCCAACTGGACCCCAGCACTGAAGCTTTCTTT; J: TRBJ1-1; D: -; size: -; V: TRBV14
CDR3: CASSVRDFYLPLHF; DNA: TGTGCCAGCAGCGTCCGGGACTTCTATTTGCCCCTCCACTTT; J: TRBJ1-6; D: -; size: few; V: TRBV12-3/TRBV12-4
CDR3: CASSKAGAEETQYF; DNA: TGTGCCAGTAGTAAGGCCGGGGCCGAAGAGACCCAGTACTTC; J: TRBJ2-5; D: -; size: few; V: TRBV19
CDR3: CASSFSSSVGSSYNEQFF; DNA: TGTGCCAGCAGCTTTTCAAGCTCCGTGGGAAGCTCCTACAATGAGCAGTTCTTC; J: TRBJ2-1; D: -; size: few; V: TRBV11-1
CDR3: CAISESGVVSSYEQYF; DNA: TGTGCCATCAGTGAGTCGGGCGTGGTGAGCTCCTACGAGCAGTACTTC; J: TRBJ2-7; D: -; size: many; V: TRBV10-3
CDR3: CSVEDLGTSPSDTQYF; DNA: TGCAGCGTTGAAGACCTCGGGACTAGTCCCTCAGATACGCAGTATTTT; J: TRBJ2-3; D: TRBD2; size: few; V: TRBV29-1
CDR3: CASSPNGRGGNQPQHF; DNA: TGCGCCAGCAGCCCCAATGGCAGGGGTGGCAATCAGCCCCAGCATTTT; J: TRBJ1-5; D: -; size: few; V: TRBV4-1
CDR3: CASSPGQGPRADTQYF; DNA: TGTGCCAGCAGCCCGGGACAAGGGCCGAGGGCAGATACGCAGTATTTT; J: TRBJ2-3; D: -; size: -; V: TRBV12-3/TRBV12-4
CDR3: CASSYPTGGDGELFF; DNA: TGCGCCAGCAGCTACCCGACAGGGGGAGACGGGGAGCTGTTTTTT; J: TRBJ2-2; D: TRBD1; size: many; V: TRBV5-1
CDR3: CASGVGHADTQYF; DNA: TGTGCCAGCGGGGTAGGGCACGCAGATACGCAGTATTTT; J: TRBJ2-3; D: -; size: -; V: TRBV6-1
CDR3: CASRALGGNTYNEQFF; DNA: TGTGCCAGCAGGGCCTTGGGCGGGAACACCTACAATGAGCAGTTCTTC; J: TRBJ2-1; D: -; size: -; V: TRBV7-6
CDR3: CASISGRINQETQYF; DNA: TGTGCCAGCATCTCGGGACGAATCAACCAAGAGACCCAGTACTTC; J: TRBJ2-5; D: -; size: many; V: TRBV2
CDR3: CAIGQGRSKTSETQYF; DNA: TGTGCCATCGGACAGGGACGGTCCAAAACCTCAGAGACCCAGTACTTC; J: TRBJ2-5; D: TRBD1; size: few; V: TRBV10-3
CDR3: CASSPLAAVSISEAFF; DNA: TGTGCCAGCAGTCCCCTTGCGGCGGTAAGCATTTCTGAAGCTTTCTTT; J: TRBJ1-1; D: -; size: -; V: TRBV12-3/TRBV12-4
CDR3: CASSLATGQQYF; DNA: TGCGCCAGCAGCTTGGCAACGGGACAGCAGTACTTC; J: TRBJ2-7; D: -; size: many; V: TRBV5-1
CDR3: CASSLIAVNTEAFF; DNA: TGTGCCAGCAGCTTAATTGCAGTTAACACTGAAGCTTTCTTT; J: TRBJ1-1; D: -; size: -; V: TRBV7-9
CDR3: CASSRLGTSGSSGDEQFF; DNA: TGTGCCAGCAGTAGACTCGGGACTAGCGGGAGTAGCGGCGATGAGCAGTTCTTC; J: TRBJ2-1; D: TRBD2; size: -; V: TRBV2
CDR3: CSATLSGGIRETQYF; DNA: TGCAGTGCAACCCTTAGCGGGGGGATCCGGGAGACCCAGTACTTC; J: TRBJ2-5; D: TRBD2; size: -; V: TRBV20-1
CDR3: CASSLPGLDEQYF; DNA: TGTGCCAGCAGCTTACCCGGATTGGACGAGCAGTACTTC; J: TRBJ2-7; D: -; size: -; V: TRBV11-2
CDR3: CASSQGAIQETQYF; DNA: TGTGCCAGCAGCCAAGGGGCTATCCAAGAGACCCAGTACTTC; J: TRBJ2-5; D: -; size: few; V: TRBV4-2
CDR3: CASSHRGKETQYF; DNA: TGTGCCAGCAGCCACAGGGGAAAAGAGACCCAGTACTTC; J: TRBJ2-5; D: TRBD1; size: many; V: TRBV12-3/TRBV12-4
CDR3: CATSDLTTSTDTQYF; DNA: TGTGCCACCAGTGATTTGACGACCAGCACAGATACGCAGTATTTT; J: TRBJ2-3; D: -; size: many; V: TRBV24-1
CDR3: CASSQRIQGNNEQFF; DNA: TGTGCCAGCAGCCAGCGGATCCAGGGAAACAATGAGCAGTTCTTC; J: TRBJ2-1; D: -; size: -; V: TRBV3-1
CDR3: CASSGEETNSPLHF; DNA: TGTGCCAGCAGCGGGGAGGAGACGAATTCACCCCTCCACTTT; J: TRBJ1-6; D: -; size: many; V: TRBV12-3/TRBV12-4
CDR3: CSASREEAFF; DNA: TGCAGTGCTAGCCGGGAAGAAGCTTTCTTT; J: TRBJ1-1; D: -; size: few; V: TRBV20-1
CDR3: CASSDQLREGQGVANYGYTF; DNA: TGTGCCAGCAGTGATCAACTAAGAGAGGGACAGGGGGTCGCTAACTATGGCTACACCTTC; J: TRBJ1-2; D: TRBD1; size: few; V: TRBV28
CDR3: CASSYISQETQYF; DNA: TGTGCCAGCAGCTATATTAGTCAAGAGACCCAGTACTTC; J: TRBJ2-5; D: -; size: many; V: TRBV7-9
CDR3: CASSITSGRAHEQFF; DNA: TGCGCCAGCAGCATTACTAGCGGGAGGGCCCATGAGCAGTTCTTC; J: TRBJ2-1; D: TRBD2; size: few; V: TRBV5-1
CDR3: CASIQAGLYTDTQYF; DNA: TGTGCCAGTATACAAGCGGGACTATACACAGATACGCAGTATTTT; J: TRBJ2-3; D: TRBD2; size: many; V: TRBV2
CDR3: CASSLAGGFDSEKLFF; DNA: TGCGCCAGCAGCTTGGCCGGGGGATTTGATAGTGAAAAACTGTTTTTT; J: TRBJ1-4; D: -; size: many; V: TRBV5-1
CDR3: CASGGGLDNEQFF; DNA: TGTGCCAGCGGTGGGGGACTCGACAATGAGCAGTTCTTC; J: TRBJ2-1; D: -; size: few; V: TRBV6-1
CDR3: CATSDGTYEQYF; DNA: TGTGCCACCAGTGATGGCACCTACGAGCAGTACTTC; J: TRBJ2-7; D: -; size: many; V: TRBV24-1
CDR3: CASSLNRDLNTEAFF; DNA: TGCGCCAGCAGCTTGAATAGGGACCTGAACACTGAAGCTTTCTTT; J: TRBJ1-1; D: -; size: few; V: TRBV5-1
CDR3: CATSRGGGSYNEQFF; DNA: TGTGCCACCAGCCGCGGCGGGGGTTCCTACAATGAGCAGTTCTTC; J: TRBJ2-1; D: TRBD2; size: few; V: TRBV15
CDR3: CSARGTGYEQYF; DNA: TGCAGTGCTAGAGGGACAGGGTACGAGCAGTACTTC; J: TRBJ2-7; D: TRBD1; size: -; V: TRBV20-1
CDR3: CASSLAETSISGNTIYF; DNA: TGTGCCAGCAGCTTAGCCGAGACCTCTATCTCTGGAAACACCATATATTTT; J: TRBJ1-3; D: -; size: few; V: TRBV7-9
CDR3: CASSLFPENTGELFF; DNA: TGTGCCAGCAGTTTATTTCCAGAGAACACCGGGGAGCTGTTTTTT; J: TRBJ2-2; D: -; size: -; V: TRBV28
CDR3: CSATMGAYNEQFF; DNA: TGCAGTGCAACAATGGGCGCTTACAATGAGCAGTTCTTC; J: TRBJ2-1; D: -; size: few; V: TRBV20-1
CDR3: CAISRGPREAFF; DNA: TGTGCCATCAGCCGGGGCCCTCGTGAAGCTTTCTTT; J: TRBJ1-1; D: -; size: many; V: TRBV10-3
CDR3: CASSFEGTVAASSTDTQYF; DNA: TGCGCCAGCAGCTTTGAGGGGACCGTCGCCGCTTCTAGCACAGATACGCAGTATTTT; J: TRBJ2-3; D: -; size: many; V: TRBV5-1
CDR3: CASRATKNIQYF; DNA: TGTGCCAGCCGGGCGACCAAAAACATTCAGTACTTC; J: TRBJ2-4; D: -; size: few; V: TRBV2
CDR3: CASRKNEQFF; DNA: TGTGCCAGCAGGAAAAATGAGCAGTTCTTC; J: TRBJ2-1; D: -; size: -; V: TRBV2
CDR3: CASIDDKEAFF; DNA: TGTGCCAGCATCGATGACAAGGAAGCTTTCTTT; J: TRBJ1-1; D: -; size: -; V: TRBV7-9
CDR3: CASSQRATGAGNQPQHF; DNA: TGTGCCAGCAGCCAACGGGCAACGGGAGCGGGGAATCAGCCCCAGCATTTT; J: TRBJ1-5; D: -; size: few; V: TRBV2
CDR3: CATSRDIAGGAYGYTF; DNA: TGTGCCACCAGCAGAGATATCGCAGGGGGTGCCTATGGCTACACCTTC; J: TRBJ1-2; D: TRBD1; size: few; V: TRBV15